The T cell receptor beta chain described here comes from a study of vaccination effects on CD4 cells after COVID-19. Study information: Using viral peptide pools, the ViraFEST assay grew out antigen-specific CD4+ T cells prior to sequencing.

With V trimmed by 6 bases and J by 1 base, 5 bases remained unmatched. Germline V CDR1 and CDR2: SGHNT, YYREEE (reference sequence). The CDR3 totals 16 residues. The protocol was immunoSEQ multiplex PCR, while the TCRdb copy is restricted to in-frame clones and leaves out a portion. The profile shows more than 40,000 clones, roughly 76% of them singletons. As to this clone: Its antigen is as yet unknown.

Findings and limits, study-wide: Whether induced by infection or by vaccine, clones showed marked clonal contraction late after vaccination.

Cultured cells yielded isolated CD4+ T cells after 10 to 11 days. PCR showed that the person got SARS-CoV-2 infection at some point between March and December 2020. The sample was CD4+ T cells from PBMCs cultured without peptide, taken before COVID-19 vaccination. This clonotype originated in a human donor who had a prior SARS-CoV-2 infection. The genes are TRBV5-4 and TRBJ2-3, with 13 positions matching TRBD2. This chain's CDR3 is CASTSGLAGGTDTQYF. CDR3 in DNA: TGTGCCAGCACCTCCGGACTAGCGGGAGGCACAGATACGCAGTATTTT.